This T cell receptor beta chain was captured in a study of shared clonotypes between healthy human individuals. Overall study results and limits: Memory subsets had estimated richness that was generally smaller than that of naive subsets.

Original data processing: Filtering differed for immunoSEQ, which gave only junction sequences without quality scores. The repertoire was sequenced with immunoSEQ multiplex PCR; TCRdb's copy has only in-frame clones and lacks some. Clone size and the V and J calls come from that table; the DNA yielded D and trimming. Among fewer than 1.8 million clones listed, approximately 98.5% were seen once. In regard to this clone: No antigen is known for it.

V lost 3 bases and J lost 5; bases outside the gene matches: 4. Germline-derived CDR1 and CDR2 are LNHDA and SQIVND (reference sequence). This CDR3 is 14 amino acids long. Sequenced input: naive CD4+ T cells sorted from blood. Noted subset: CD45RA+ positively selected. This chain links TRBV19 with TRBJ2-7, with TRBD1 identical over 10 bases. This receptor was identified in a man aged 25 to 40 in good health. CDR3: CASSMRDRGHEQYF. In DNA form, the CDR3 reads TGTGCCAGTAGTATGCGGGACAGGGGTCACGAGCAGTACTTC.